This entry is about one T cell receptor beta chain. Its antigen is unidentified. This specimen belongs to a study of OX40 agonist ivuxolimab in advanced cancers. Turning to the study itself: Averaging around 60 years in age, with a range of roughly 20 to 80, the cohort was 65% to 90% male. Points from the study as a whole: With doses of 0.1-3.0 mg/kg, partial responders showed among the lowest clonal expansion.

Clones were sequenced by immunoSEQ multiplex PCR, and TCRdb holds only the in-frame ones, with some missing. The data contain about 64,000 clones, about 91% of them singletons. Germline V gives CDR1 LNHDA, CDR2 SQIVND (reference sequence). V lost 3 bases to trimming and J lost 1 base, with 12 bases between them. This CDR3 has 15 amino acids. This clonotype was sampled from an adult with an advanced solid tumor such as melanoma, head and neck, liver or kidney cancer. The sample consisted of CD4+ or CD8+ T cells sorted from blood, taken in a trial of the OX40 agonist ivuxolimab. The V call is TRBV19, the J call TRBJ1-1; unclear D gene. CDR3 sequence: CASSIAASPNTEAFF. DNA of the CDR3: TGTGCCAGTAGTATCGCAGCAAGCCCGAACACTGAAGCTTTCTTT.